Detailed here is one T cell receptor beta chain. Its target is not known. The data were obtained in a study of human T cells and chemical hapten exposure. Whole-study findings and limits: Among TCRs, those above 1 in 1000 frequency were unaffected by DPC sensitization. Clustering by CDR3 similarity yielded significantly more large clusters from expanded TCRs than controls.

After removal of 10 bases from V and 6 bases from J, the junction contained 10 bases not matched to a gene. CDR1 is SNHLY and CDR2 is FYNNEI in the germline V gene. The CDR3 is made up of 13 amino acids. What the library attached to individual cDNA molecules were unique molecular identifiers. A single record per CDR3 protein comes from TCRdb applying MiXCR to the RACE reads. The data hold about 40,000 distinct CDR3 sequences, with about 8.9% observed a single time. Time point indicated: patch test 2, 6 weeks after DPC sensitization. Treatment indicated: therapeutic diphenylcyclopropenone sensitization with weekly scalp DPC.

The V call is TRBV2, the J call TRBJ2-3, with 7 bases identical to TRBD1. The origin of this receptor is a woman aged 40 to 55 with alopecia areata. Some clones in this sample may be carry-over from other donors' samples. The sample here was whole blood, taken in connection with sensitization to the hapten diphenylcyclopropenone (DPC). CDR3 amino acids: CATRGEGADTQYF. As DNA, the CDR3 is TGTGCCACACGGGGAGAGGGGGCGGATACGCAGTATTTT.